The 31 T cell receptor beta chains below all came from one sample that was sequenced in a study of naive and memory T cell subsets. The beta constant-region primer was an equimolar mix of two oligonucleotides covering TRBC1 and TRBC2. Using its own MiXCR run on the UMI-ligation and nested PCR reads, TCRdb lists one record per CDR3 protein. Among approximately 82,000 distinct CDR3 sequences listed, more than 6.5% were seen once. Sequencing used central memory CD4+ T cells from blood. The source is a human donor in good health.

This clonotype was counted ten times or more. Written as DNA, the CDR3 is TGTGCCAGCAGTGGAACGGGGTCTCGCACAGATACGCAGTATTTT. It specifies CASSGTGSRTDTQYF. V is TRBV2 and J is TRBJ2-3, with a tentative D call TRBD2 (5 bases). The germline V and J ends were trimmed by 4 bases and 1 base, with 12 bases remaining between them. Germline V gives CDR1 SNHLY, CDR2 FYNNEI. This CDR3 has 15 residues.

In this sample, this clonotype turned up many times. The V and J genes are TRBV11-2 and TRBJ2-1, with no clear D. V lost 5 bases and J lost 5, with 7 bases in between. Germline CDR1 reads SGHAT; CDR2 reads FQNNGV. This CDR3 comprises 12 residues. CDR3 DNA sequence: TGTGCCAGCAGCCCCGCCCACAATGAGCAGTTCTTC. Protein product: CASSPAHNEQFF.

This clonotype was found many times. The rearrangement joins TRBV12-3 or TRBV12-4 to TRBJ2-1, with TRBD1 identical over 7 bases. The CDR3 is 13 amino acids. Unmatched junction bases numbered 6, after V lost 5 bases and J lost 8 bases. CDR3 sequence: CASSPRQGHEQFF. CDR3 DNA sequence: TGTGCCAGCAGTCCAAGACAGGGCCATGAGCAGTTCTTC.

At least ten counts were recorded for this clonotype. The chain has TRBV5-1 and TRBJ1-5; D remains ambiguous. The CDR3 loop spans 15 amino acids. The germline V gene has CDR1 SGHRS and CDR2 YFSETQ. Deletions cut 3 bases from V and 4 bases from J, with 14 bases between. This chain's CDR3 is CASSSDGRTNQPQHF. For the CDR3, the DNA is TGCGCCAGCAGCTCGGACGGCCGAACTAATCAGCCCCAGCATTTT.

This clonotype was recorded many times. The chain is built from TRBV20-1 and TRBJ1-1, with D unclear. The V end lost 8 bases, the J end lost 2 bases, and 6 bases lay between the germline ends. This CDR3 is 10 amino acids long. Germline V gene sequence: CDR1 DFQATT, CDR2 SNEGSKA (reference sequence). The CDR3 sequence is CSLGNTEAFF. CDR3 coding DNA: TGCAGTCTTGGTAACACTGAAGCTTTCTTT.

The rearrangement uses TRBV4-2 and TRBJ2-1, with 14 bases that match TRBD2. The CDR3 length is 17 residues. Per germline, CDR1 LGHNA and CDR2 YNFKEQ. V gave up 1 base and J gave up 7 bases; unmatched junction bases: 6. For the CDR3, the DNA is TGTGCCAGCAGCCAAGCCCCCGGGACTAGCGGGAGTAATGAGCAGTTCTTC. It is translated as CASSQAPGTSGSNEQFF.

The sample holds many counts of this clonotype. V gene TRBV11-2 combines with J gene TRBJ2-1; no clear D. The CDR3 length is 13 residues. In germline, CDR1 is SGHAT, CDR2 FQNNGV. V was trimmed by 0 bases and J by 8 bases, leaving 8 bases between them. The DNA of the CDR3 is TGTGCCAGCAGCTTAGATCTGGGCGATGAGCAGTTCTTC. It translates to CASSLDLGDEQFF.

This clonotype appeared many times. An end of the junction does not agree with germline; a read error may underlie this. The V call is TRBV20-1, the J call TRBJ2-1; 12 positions match TRBD2. Germline V CDR1 and CDR2: DFQATT, SNEGSKA (reference sequence). There are 14 residues in the CDR3. CDR3 sequence reads: CSARDNLAGGHKVF. As DNA, the CDR3 is TGCAGTGCTAGAGATAACCTAGCGGGAGGGCATAAGGTCTTC.

By sample fraction, this clonotype is medium-sized (0.01 to 0.1%). The chain has TRBV7-2 and TRBJ1-2; a weak D match, TRBD1 (5 bases). The germline CDR1 and CDR2 sequences are SGHTA and FQGNSA. Trimming took off 6 bases at V and 4 bases at J, with 12 bases between the two ends. CDR3 length: 13 residues. As DNA, the CDR3 is TGTGCCAGCAGGAGGGCACAGGCCTATGGCTACACCTTC. Protein sequence: CASRRAQAYGYTF.

This clonotype counts as medium-sized (0.01 to 0.1%). This sequence joins TRBV20-1 and TRBJ2-3; D not resolved. Trimming shortened V by 1 base and J by 2 bases, and 13 bases separated the two germline ends. Germline values: CDR1 DFQATT, CDR2 SNEGSKA (reference sequence). The CDR3 is 15 residues long. CDR3 region: CSARVLLKSTDTQYF. The CDR3 DNA reads as TGCAGTGCTAGAGTTCTGCTGAAGTCCACAGATACGCAGTATTTT.

This clonotype has more than one count but fewer than ten. The chain uses TRBV7-9 and TRBJ2-6; D gene uncertain. With 4 bases removed from V and 2 bases from J, the gap between germline ends came to 6 bases. The germline V gene has CDR1 SEHNR and CDR2 FQNEAQ (reference sequence). The CDR3 totals 14 residues. The CDR3 is CASSWPTGANVLTF. As DNA, the CDR3 is TGTGCCAGCAGCTGGCCCACTGGGGCCAACGTCCTGACTTTC.

This clonotype was detected many times. The rearrangement joins TRBV10-3 to TRBJ1-5, with 10 nucleotides matching TRBD1. CDR3 size: 13 residues. Germline V gene sequence: CDR1 ENHRY, CDR2 SYGVKD. The V and J ends lost 9 bases and 3 bases, in that order; junction bases with no gene match: 2. The CDR3 bases are TGTGCCATGGGACAGGGGCTCAATCAGCCCCAGCATTTT. Amino acid sequence: CAMGQGLNQPQHF.

This clonotype has ten or more counts. V and J are TRBV7-9 and TRBJ1-1; D is unclear. CDR1 is SEHNR, CDR2 FQNEAQ, per germline (reference sequence). The CDR3 length is 13 residues. Trimming cost V 1 base and J 7 bases, with 10 bases left between them. This CDR3 reads CASSLDGQNEAFF. The CDR3 DNA is TGTGCCAGCAGCTTAGATGGTCAGAATGAAGCTTTCTTT. The full variable domain, rest sourced from reference TRBV7-9 and TRBJ1-1, is DTGVSQNPRHKITKRGQNVTFRCDPISEHNRLYWYRQTLGQGPEFLTYFQNEAQLEKSRLLSDRFSAERPKGSFSTLEIQRTEQGDSAMYLCASSLDGQNEAFFGQGTRLTVV.

In this sample, this clonotype turned up a few times. The J gene is TRBJ2-3, the V gene TRBV7-8; D is possibly TRBD1 (6 bases). The CDR3 runs to 15 residues. The V gene's germline CDR1 is SGHVS and CDR2 FQNEAQ. The V end was cut by 0 bases, the J end by 5 bases, with 12 bases between. The CDR3, as DNA: TGTGCCAGCAGCTTAGCGGGGGACAAAATAGATACGCAGTATTTT. Protein product: CASSLAGDKIDTQYF.

The V call is TRBV7-2, the J call TRBJ2-1, with 8 bases that match TRBD2. Germline V gene sequence: CDR1 SGHTA, CDR2 FQGNSA. Germline trimming cut 5 bases from V and 7 bases from J; bases unmatched to any gene: 4. The CDR3 extends over 13 amino acids. CDR3 loop: CASSTGGRNEQFF. Here the CDR3 DNA reads TGTGCCAGCAGCACGGGGGGGCGAAATGAGCAGTTCTTC.

This clonotype was detected ten times or more. V is TRBV11-3 and J is TRBJ2-1; tentatively, D is TRBD2 (6 bases). This CDR3 spans 13 amino acids. Trimming left V 6 bases short and J 4 bases short, with 10 bases between. Germline CDR1 reads SGHNT; CDR2 reads YENEEA. CDR3 nucleotide sequence: TGTGCCAGCAGTTCGGGGAGGTACAATGAGCAGTTCTTC. Its protein is CASSSGRYNEQFF.

Worth noting for this clonotype: At one boundary the junction diverges from the germline segment, which might be a read error. V and J are TRBV20-1 and TRBJ1-5, with D hard to call. The CDR3 extends over 13 amino acids. CDR1 is DFQATT and CDR2 is SNEGSKA in the germline V gene (reference sequence). The CDR3 region is CSARGRIDQLQHF. CDR3 nucleotide sequence: TGCAGTGCTAGAGGCAGAATCGATCAGCTCCAGCATTTT.

V is TRBV7-3 and J is TRBJ2-2; D is perhaps TRBD2 (6 bases). V was pared by 4 bases and J by 1 base, with 16 bases between. Germline-derived CDR1 and CDR2 are SGHTA and FQGTGA. CDR3 size: 17 residues. CDR3 loop: CASSSNPGTLNTGELFF. For the CDR3, the DNA is TGTGCCAGCAGCTCAAACCCCGGGACTCTGAACACCGGGGAGCTGTTTTTT.

This clonotype has just a few counts. V gene TRBV7-3 combines with J gene TRBJ2-3; TRBD1 matches 8 bases. V lost 1 base and J lost 2; bases outside the gene matches: 2. The CDR3 length is 15 residues. CDR1 is SGHTA, CDR2 FQGTGA, per germline. The CDR3, as DNA: TGTGCCAGCAGCTTAATCCAGGGGGCCACAGATACGCAGTATTTT. The encoded protein is CASSLIQGATDTQYF.

Many counts were recorded for this clonotype. V usage is TRBV12-3 or TRBV12-4 and J usage is TRBJ1-5; a weak D match, TRBD1 (6 bases). This CDR3 contains 13 residues. The germline V and J ends were trimmed by 4 bases and 7 bases, with 11 bases remaining between them. CDR3 DNA: TGTGCCAGCAGTTACAGGGTTGTCCAGCCCCAGCATTTT. Protein product: CASSYRVVQPQHF.

This clonotype was found many times. The chain couples TRBV29-1 to TRBJ1-1; tentatively, D is TRBD1 (5 bases). The CDR3 has 12 residues. The V gene lost 6 bases and the J gene lost 5 bases, with 13 bases spanning the gap. In germline, CDR1 is SQVTM, CDR2 ANQGSEA. This CDR3 reads CSVQAGRTEAFF. DNA of the CDR3: TGCAGCGTCCAAGCGGGGCGTACTGAAGCTTTCTTT.

The rearrangement links TRBV30 to TRBJ1-2; TRBD1 matches at 7 bases. Germline V gives CDR1 GTSNPN, CDR2 SVGIG (reference sequence). The V and J ends lost 6 bases and 8 bases, in that order; junction bases with no gene match: 9. The CDR3 sequence is 12 residues long. The CDR3 loop reads CACRGGGLGYTF. The CDR3 DNA follows: TGTGCCTGTCGGGGAGGGGGCCTCGGCTACACCTTC.

This clonotype appeared many times. This chain joins TRBV30 and TRBJ2-7; the D is unclear. The CDR3 is 13 amino acids. Trimming stripped 1 base from V and 2 bases from J, with 9 bases between. The germline CDR1 and CDR2 sequences are GTSNPN and SVGIG (reference sequence). The CDR3 sequence: CAWSADMAYEQYF. CDR3 nucleotides: TGTGCCTGGAGTGCAGACATGGCCTACGAGCAGTACTTC. Full variable domain (outside the CDR3, taken from reference TRBV30 and TRBJ2-7): SQTIHQWPATLVQPVGSPLSLECTVEGTSNPNLYWYRQAAGRGLQLLFYSVGIGQISSEVPQNLSASRPQDRQFILSSKKLLLSDSGFYLCAWSADMAYEQYFGPGTRLTVT.

The chain has TRBV6-2 or TRBV6-3 and TRBJ2-7; TRBD1 is a possible D gene (6 bases). CDR3 size: 16 residues. Between the trimmed V and J ends, which lost 7 bases and 7 bases, there was a span of 26 bases. Germline V gives CDR1 MNHEY, CDR2 SVGEGT. The CDR3 DNA is TGTGCCAGCAAACGAGAACGAACCAGGGGAACGATGGAGCAGTACTTC. It translates to CASKRERTRGTMEQYF.

The V call is TRBV18, the J call TRBJ2-1, with 10 bases that match TRBD1. The junction had 9 bases not matched to a gene; V was cut back by 3 bases and J by 10 bases. Per germline, CDR1 KGHSH and CDR2 LQKENI. This CDR3 is 15 amino acids long. Here the CDR3 reads CASSPAGTGVPEQFF. The CDR3 DNA is TGTGCCAGCTCACCCGCCGGGACAGGGGTTCCCGAGCAGTTCTTC.

This clonotype was counted between two and nine times. The gene calls are TRBV28 and TRBJ2-7, with 11 bases fitting TRBD1. The length of the CDR3 is 15 residues. From germline, CDR1 is MDHEN and CDR2 SYDVKM. V dropped 7 bases and J dropped 3; count of bases not matched to a gene: 8. The DNA of the CDR3 is TGTGCCAGCAAGGCTGCAGGGACAGGGGGCTACGAGCAGTACTTC. Translating it yields CASKAAGTGGYEQYF.

The chain links TRBV5-1 to TRBJ2-3; D not resolved. Germline V gene sequence: CDR1 SGHRS, CDR2 YFSETQ. There are 12 residues in the CDR3. V was clipped by 4 bases and J by 2 bases, with 5 bases between them. The DNA of the CDR3 is TGCGCCAGCAGCAGTAACACAGATACGCAGTATTTT. It yields the protein CASSSNTDTQYF. Full variable domain (outside the CDR3, taken from reference TRBV5-1 and TRBJ2-3): KAGVTQTPRYLIKTRGQQVTLSCSPISGHRSVSWYQQTPGQGLQFLFEYFSETQRNKGNFPGRFSGRQFSNSRSEMNVSTLELGDSALYLCASSSNTDTQYFGPGTRLTVL.

This clonotype has at least ten counts. The V gene is TRBV6-6, the J gene TRBJ2-7; 8 nucleotides agree with TRBD1. V shed 7 bases and J 5 bases; nucleotides not matched to a gene: 7. Germline V gives CDR1 MNHNY, CDR2 SVGAGI (reference sequence). The CDR3 runs to 13 residues. The CDR3 sequence is CASNGQGVNEQYF. CDR3 DNA: TGTGCCAGCAATGGACAGGGTGTGAACGAGCAGTACTTC.

This clonotype showed up many times. This rearrangement joins TRBV4-3 to TRBJ1-3, with D possibly TRBD1 on 6 matching bases. This CDR3 is built from 16 residues. CDR1 LGHNA and CDR2 YSLEER come from the germline V gene. The V end lost 4 bases, the J end lost 2 bases, and 15 bases lay between the germline ends. CDR3 DNA sequence: TGCGCCAGCAGCCGGGAGACAGGAGGGACTGGAAACACCATATATTTT. Protein: CASSRETGGTGNTIYF.

Only a few counts were recorded for this clonotype. V and J are TRBV20-1 and TRBJ2-5; 14 bases align to TRBD2. The CDR3 is 18 residues long. With 2 bases clipped from V and 4 bases from J, the junction kept 12 bases outside the gene matches. Germline-derived CDR1 and CDR2 are DFQATT and SNEGSKA (reference sequence). The CDR3 spells CSARRTGTSGSKAETQYF. The DNA for the CDR3 is TGCAGTGCTAGACGAACCGGGACTAGCGGGAGCAAAGCAGAGACCCAGTACTTC.

CDR3 region: CAWSVSTGNTIYF. CDR3 nucleotides: TGTGCCTGGAGTGTCTCCACGGGAAACACCATATATTTT. The chain employs TRBV30 and TRBJ1-3; D uncertain. CDR3 length: 13 amino acids. The V end lost 0 bases, the J end lost 4 bases, and 7 bases lay between the germline ends. CDR1 is GTSNPN and CDR2 is SVGIG in the germline V gene (reference sequence).